A single sample gave rise to the 16 T cell receptor delta chains below, sequenced in a study of gamma-delta T cells after stem cell transplantation. TCRdb re-analyzed the RT-PCR reads via CATT. The table includes about 2,600 delta-chain clones, about 1.6% detected once. Sequenced sample: gamma-delta T cells. Receptors were obtained from a human donor. It is not recorded whose cells these are; they may come from a transplant donor.

There are a few counts of this clone. TCRdb records a much larger clone's protein for this DNA, with a difference at residue 8 that likely arises from a read error; the protein given is the translation of the DNA. The chain employs TRDV2 and TRDJ1, with 7 bases lining up with TRDD3. J lost 4 bases, V lost 1 base, and 5 bases had no gene match. Germline CDR1 reads GEAIGNYY; CDR2 reads EKD. The CDR3 has 14 residues. CDR3 nucleotides: TGTGCCTGTGACACGGCGGGATACCGCGATAAACTCATCTTT. This codes for CACDTAGYRDKLIF.

This clone showed up just a few times. A read error likely explains this, since a far larger clone differs by one base. Other DNA sequences within the sample encode an identical CDR3. This chain links TRDV2 with TRDJ1; D may be TRDD3 (6 bases). This CDR3 comprises 15 residues. Germline CDR1 and CDR2: GEAIGNYY and EKD. CDR3 sequence reads: CACDTVGAYTDKLIF. DNA of the CDR3: TGTGCCTGCGACACCGTGGGGGCCTACACCGATAAACTCATCTTT.

This clone is labeled medium-sized. The J gene is TRDJ1, the V gene TRDV2; TRDD3 agrees at 8 bases. This CDR3 is built from 17 residues. V shed 3 bases, J shed 1 base, and the junction held 12 bases outside the gene matches. Germline V gives CDR1 GEAIGNYY, CDR2 EKD. CDR3 amino acids: CACDPLEGIQGTDKLIF. The CDR3 bases are TGTGCCTGTGACCCCTTGGAGGGGATACAGGGCACCGATAAACTCATCTTT.

Notes on this clone: This may stem from a read error, because a much larger clone lies one nucleotide away. The chain employs TRDV2 and TRDJ1, with TRDD3 identical over 10 bases. Germline assignment: CDR1 GEAIGNYY and CDR2 EKD. The CDR3 consists of 14 residues. The CDR3 DNA sequence: TGTGCCTGTGACCCGTTGGGGGATACCGGTAAACTCATCTTT. It codes for CACDPLGDTGKLIF.

This clone showed up just a few times. TCRdb lists the protein of a much larger clone for this DNA, which differs at residue 3, so this is likely a read error; the protein given here is translated from the DNA itself. The chain joins TRDV2 to TRDJ3, with 8 positions matching TRDD3. Per germline, CDR1 GEAIGNYY and CDR2 EKD. CDR3 length: 19 amino acids. The CDR3 DNA follows: TGTGCCCGTGACACCGGGGGATATCAGAGCTCCTGGGACACCCGACAGATGTTTTTC. Protein: CARDTGGYQSSWDTRQMFF.

This clone was observed a few times. TCRdb's entry gives the protein of a much larger clone, which mismatches this DNA's translation at residue 16, likely from a read error; the protein reported here is translated from the DNA. The V and J genes are TRDV1 and TRDJ1; D is tentatively TRDD2 or TRDD3 (7 bases each). This CDR3 has 21 residues. CDR1 is TSWWSYY and CDR2 is QGS in the germline V gene. V lost 2 bases and J 7 bases, leaving 35 bases between the germline ends. This CDR3 reads CALGEASFLLTYWGPLGKLIF. The CDR3 coding sequence is TGTGCTCTTGGGGAAGCCTCCTTCCTGCTGACTTACTGGGGCCCTCTGGGTAAACTCATCTTT.

The sample holds a few counts of this clone. A far larger clone is off by one base, so a read error is likely. The identical CDR3 is also encoded by other nucleotide sequences in the sample. V usage is TRDV2 and J usage is TRDJ1; TRDD3 aligns across 8 bases. V shed 1 base, J shed 5 bases, and the junction held 14 bases outside the gene matches. The CDR3 spans 17 residues. The germline gives CDR1 GEAIGNYY, CDR2 EKD. CDR3 residues: CACDTAGGGGERDKLIF. The DNA of the CDR3 is TGTGCCTGTGACACTGCTGGGGGAGGCGGCGAGCGGGATAAACTCATCTTT.

On this clone: Being one base from a much bigger clone, this may be a read error. In the same sample, other DNA sequences code for this CDR3. The chain recombines TRDV2 with TRDJ1; the D gene is possibly TRDD3 (6 bases). V was cut by 1 base and J by 2 bases, with 25 bases left in between. Germline CDR1 reads GEAIGNYY; CDR2 reads EKD. The CDR3 totals 19 residues. CDR3 DNA: TGTGCCTGTGACACTTTGATCTCCAGTGGGGGGTACAAGACCGATAAACTCATCTTT. It yields the protein CACDTLISSGGYKTDKLIF.

In its sample, this clone was seen a few times. One base away lies a much larger clone, so this may be a sequencing read error. Other nucleotide sequences from this sample produce the same CDR3. The rearrangement joins TRDV2 to TRDJ3, with D hard to call. Germline CDR1 GEAIGNYY, CDR2 EKD. The CDR3 runs 13 residues. The CDR3 region is CACDTWDTRQMFF. DNA for the CDR3: TGTGCCTGCGACACCTGGGACACCCGACAGATGTTTTTC.

A remark on this clone: TCRdb's listed protein matches a much larger clone and diverges from this DNA's translation at residue 3, likely through a read error; the protein shown comes from the DNA. V is TRDV2 and J is TRDJ1; D gene uncertain. Germline loops: CDR1 GEAIGNYY, CDR2 EKD. The CDR3 runs 15 residues. CDR3: CARDPVGGPSGKLIF. The CDR3 DNA follows: TGTGCCCGTGACCCCGTAGGAGGCCCCTCGGGTAAACTCATCTTT.

This clone was picked up many times. This likely came from a read error, as a far larger clone is one base away. The rearrangement uses TRDV2 and TRDJ1, with a tentative D call TRDD3 (5 bases). Germline V lookup: CDR1 GEAIGNYY, CDR2 EKD. V was cut by 1 base and J by 2 bases, with 19 bases left in between. The CDR3 totals 17 residues. CDR3 sequence (DNA): TGTGCCTGTGACACTCTGGGACGTACCCGACGGACCGATAAACTCATCTTT. It yields the protein CACDTLGRTRRTDKLIF.

Ten or more counts support this clone. The chain uses TRDV2 and TRDJ1; D is unclear. The CDR3 consists of 15 residues. The V gene's germline CDR1 is GEAIGNYY and CDR2 EKD. V lost 3 bases and J 2 bases, leaving 15 bases between the germline ends. The CDR3 region has the DNA TGTGCCTGTGACGCGGTCTCCCGTAAAACCGATAAACTCATCTTT. It encodes CACDAVSRKTDKLIF.

Turning to this clone: The protein given by TCRdb reflects a much larger clone and differs at residue 9 from this DNA's translation, likely from a read error; the protein shown is the DNA's translation. The genes are TRDV1 and TRDJ1; unclear D gene. Trimming left V 3 bases short and J 0 bases short, with 32 bases between. Per the germline V gene, CDR1 is TSWWSYY and CDR2 is QGS. This CDR3 contains 22 residues. CDR3 sequence (DNA): TGTGCTCTTGGGGACTTACGGCTGATTTGGTTTGACACTCCCGACTACACCGATAAACTCATCTTT. Translating gives CALGDLRLIWFDTPDYTDKLIF.

Remarks on this clone: A far larger clone lies a single base away; this is likely a read error. Additional DNA sequences in this sample encode the identical CDR3. The CDR3 protein is CALGDLRLVWFDTPDYTDKLIF. The CDR3 DNA reads TGTGCTCTTGGGGACTTACGGCTGGTTTGGTTTGACACTCCCGACTACACCGATAAGCTCATCTTT. The chain combines TRDV1 with TRDJ1; the D is unclear. Germline V gene data show CDR1 as TSWWSYY and CDR2 as QGS. The CDR3 consists of 22 residues.

Concerning this clone: A far more abundant clone sits one base away, making this likely a read error. This chain connects TRDV1 to TRDJ1; TRDD2 might be the D (8 bases). Germline lookup yields CDR1 TSWWSYY and CDR2 QGS. The CDR3 sequence is 29 residues long. The CDR3 DNA is TGTGCTCTTGGGGAACTGGGTTTCTTCCTAAGGCCGCCTGGGGGCTGGATGGGAGTAGGTACTTCCTACACCGATAGACTCATCTTT. Its protein is CALGELGFFLRPPGGWMGVGTSYTDRLIF.

This clone was observed a few times. The rearrangement joins TRDV3 to TRDJ1; 9 bases are a match to TRDD3. Per the germline V gene, CDR1 is TVYSNPD and CDR2 is GDNSRS (reference sequence). The length of the CDR3 is 17 residues. The ends lost 1 base at V and 11 bases at J; junction bases unmatched: 23. The DNA of the CDR3 is TGTGCCTTTACCCGGCTTTTTCCCTTGACTGGGGGAAGGGGGCTCATCTTT. Its translation is CAFTRLFPLTGGRGLIF. The full variable domain, completed using reference TRDV3 and TRDJ1, is CDKVTQSSPDQTVASGSEVVLLCTYDTVYSNPDLFWYRIRPDYSFQFVFYGDNSRSEGADFTQGRFSVKHILTQKAFHLVISPVRTEDSATYYCAFTRLFPLTGGRGLIFGKGTRVTVEP.